This TCR beta chain was sequenced for a study of cytomegalovirus exposure and HLA in healthy donors. V was pared by 4 bases and J by 4 bases, with 6 bases of the junction left unmatched. Germline CDR1 and CDR2: MRHNA and SNTAGT. This CDR3 is 15 amino acids long. 13 Jbeta primers and 60 Vbeta primers were used for the PCR. Sequencing used immunoSEQ multiplex PCR; TCRdb keeps in-frame clones, though not all of them. The sample yields 150,000 to 200,000 clones, roughly three quarters seen once. Study-wide results and caveats: Sequencing likely generated an artifact that appeared as a cluster of highly shared sequence variants. In vitro work confirmed that a few CMV-associated chains recognize CMV antigens.

A note on this clone: Its cognate antigen is unknown.

Sequencing was performed on PBMCs. This receptor was obtained from a man in his 60s in good health and CMV-seronegative. The chain joins TRBV6-4 to TRBJ2-1; 8 nucleotides agree with TRBD2. The CDR3 bases are TGTGCCAGCAGTGTATCGGGGGGGGTTTACAATGAGCAGTTCTTC. The encoded protein is CASSVSGGVYNEQFF.